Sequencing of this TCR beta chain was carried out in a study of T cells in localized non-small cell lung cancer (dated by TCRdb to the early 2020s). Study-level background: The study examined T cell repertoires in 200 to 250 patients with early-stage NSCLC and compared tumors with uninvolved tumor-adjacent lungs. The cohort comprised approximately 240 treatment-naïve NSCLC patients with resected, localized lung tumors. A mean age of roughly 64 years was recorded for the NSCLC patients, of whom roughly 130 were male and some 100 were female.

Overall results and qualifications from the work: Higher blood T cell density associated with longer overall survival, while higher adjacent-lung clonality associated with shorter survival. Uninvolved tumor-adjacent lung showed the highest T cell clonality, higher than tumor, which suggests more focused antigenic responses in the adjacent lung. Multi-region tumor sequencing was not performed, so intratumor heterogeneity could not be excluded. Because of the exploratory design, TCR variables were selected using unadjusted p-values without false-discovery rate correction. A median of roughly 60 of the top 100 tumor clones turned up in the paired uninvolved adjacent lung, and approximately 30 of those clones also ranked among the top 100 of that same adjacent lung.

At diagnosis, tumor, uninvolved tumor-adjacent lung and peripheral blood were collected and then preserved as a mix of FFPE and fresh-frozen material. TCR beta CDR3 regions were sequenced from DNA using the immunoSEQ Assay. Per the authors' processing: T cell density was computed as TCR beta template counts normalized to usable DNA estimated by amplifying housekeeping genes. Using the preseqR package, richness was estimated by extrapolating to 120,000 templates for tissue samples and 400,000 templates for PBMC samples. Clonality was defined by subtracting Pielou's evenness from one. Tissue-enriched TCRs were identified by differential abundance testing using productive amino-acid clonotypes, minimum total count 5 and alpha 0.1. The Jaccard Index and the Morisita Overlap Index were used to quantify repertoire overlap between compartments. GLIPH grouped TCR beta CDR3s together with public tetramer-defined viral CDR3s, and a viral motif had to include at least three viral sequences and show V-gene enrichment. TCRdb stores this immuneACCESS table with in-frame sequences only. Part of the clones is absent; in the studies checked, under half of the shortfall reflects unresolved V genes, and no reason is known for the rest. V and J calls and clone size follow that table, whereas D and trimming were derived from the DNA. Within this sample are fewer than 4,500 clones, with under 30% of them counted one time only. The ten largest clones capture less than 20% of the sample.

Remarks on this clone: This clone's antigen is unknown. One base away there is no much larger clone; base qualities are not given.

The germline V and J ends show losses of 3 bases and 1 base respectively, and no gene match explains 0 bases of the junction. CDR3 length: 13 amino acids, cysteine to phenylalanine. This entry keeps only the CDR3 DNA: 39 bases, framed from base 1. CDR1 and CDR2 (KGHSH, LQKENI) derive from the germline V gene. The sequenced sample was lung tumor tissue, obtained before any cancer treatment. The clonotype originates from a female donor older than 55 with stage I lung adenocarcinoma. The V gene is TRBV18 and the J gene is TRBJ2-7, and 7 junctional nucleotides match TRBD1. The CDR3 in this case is CASSPTGSYEQYF. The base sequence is TGTGCCAGCTCACCGACAGGGTCCTACGAGCAGTACTTC.